The rows below give T cell receptor beta chains drawn from one sample of a study of fetal regulatory T cell absence and autoimmunity. Generated by immunoSEQ multiplex PCR, the TCRdb table keeps only in-frame clones and is missing some. The sample records roughly 95,000 clones, more than 70% being singletons. The sequenced sample was pancreas tissue. Every receptor here comes from a male donor with IPEX syndrome. The CDR3 runs from the conserved cysteine through the conserved F or W. D genes are given only for firm matches. Some rows have no size entry. The others give once, few or many, or a class for an expanded clone.

d_call: .
clone_size: .
j_call: TRBJ2-7
v_call: TRBV27
cdr3_aa: CASTGQGTYEQYF
cdr3_nt: TGTGCCAGCACGGGACAAGGGACCTACGAGCAGTACTTC

d_call: .
clone_size: .
j_call: TRBJ1-5
v_call: TRBV6-1
cdr3_aa: CASSEGIQPQHF
cdr3_nt: TGTGCCAGCAGTGAAGGGATTCAGCCCCAGCATTTT

d_call: .
clone_size: .
j_call: TRBJ2-7
v_call: TRBV12-5
cdr3_aa: CASGPRETYEQYF
cdr3_nt: TGTGCTAGTGGGCCCAGGGAAACCTACGAGCAGTACTTC

d_call: .
clone_size: .
j_call: TRBJ2-1
v_call: TRBV6-5
cdr3_aa: CASSYQRGANNEQFF
cdr3_nt: TGTGCCAGCAGTTACCAGAGAGGGGCGAACAATGAGCAGTTCTTC

d_call: TRBD1
clone_size: once
j_call: TRBJ2-2
v_call: TRBV6-5
cdr3_aa: CASSYARGTTGELFF
cdr3_nt: TGTGCCAGCAGTTACGCCAGGGGGACCACCGGGGAGCTGTTTTTT

d_call: .
clone_size: .
j_call: TRBJ1-3
v_call: TRBV6-6
cdr3_aa: CASRAGNTIYF
cdr3_nt: TGTGCCAGCAGGGCTGGAAACACCATATATTTT

d_call: .
clone_size: .
j_call: TRBJ2-3
v_call: TRBV9
cdr3_aa: CASSGNPTDTQYF
cdr3_nt: TGTGCCAGCAGCGGAAACCCGACCGATACGCAGTATTTT

d_call: .
clone_size: .
j_call: TRBJ1-5
v_call: TRBV6-1
cdr3_aa: CASSERRGNQPQHF
cdr3_nt: TGTGCCAGCAGTGAACGGAGGGGCAATCAGCCCCAGCATTTT

d_call: .
clone_size: once
j_call: TRBJ2-4
v_call: TRBV11-2
cdr3_aa: CASSLDRAKNIQYF
cdr3_nt: TGTGCCAGCAGCTTAGACAGAGCCAAAAACATTCAGTACTTC

d_call: .
clone_size: once
j_call: TRBJ2-1
v_call: TRBV5-5
cdr3_aa: CASRGDSLEQFF
cdr3_nt: TGTGCCAGCAGGGGGGACTCCTTGGAGCAGTTCTTC

d_call: .
clone_size: .
j_call: TRBJ2-7
v_call: TRBV5-1
cdr3_aa: CASSPTVFYEQYF
cdr3_nt: TGCGCCAGCAGCCCGACGGTATTCTACGAGCAGTACTTC

d_call: .
clone_size: .
j_call: TRBJ2-3
v_call: TRBV5-1
cdr3_aa: CASSLAHRAADTQYF
cdr3_nt: TGCGCCAGCAGCTTGGCCCACAGGGCGGCAGATACGCAGTATTTT

d_call: .
clone_size: .
j_call: TRBJ2-2
v_call: TRBV7-2
cdr3_aa: CASSPLGPGELFF
cdr3_nt: TGTGCCAGCAGCCCTCTGGGACCCGGGGAGCTGTTTTTT

d_call: .
clone_size: .
j_call: TRBJ1-2
v_call: TRBV27
cdr3_aa: CASSASGVYGYTF
cdr3_nt: TGTGCCAGCAGTGCGTCGGGGGTCTATGGCTACACCTTC

d_call: .
clone_size: .
j_call: TRBJ1-1
v_call: TRBV9
cdr3_aa: CASSVGGATEAFF
cdr3_nt: TGTGCCAGCAGCGTAGGGGGGGCCACTGAAGCTTTCTTT

d_call: .
clone_size: .
j_call: TRBJ1-2
v_call: TRBV5-7
cdr3_aa: CASSLTGYGYTF
cdr3_nt: TGTGCCAGCAGCTTGACAGGCTATGGCTACACCTTC

d_call: TRBD1
clone_size: .
j_call: TRBJ1-5
v_call: TRBV5-6
cdr3_aa: CASSLQVGTVNQPQHF
cdr3_nt: TGTGCCAGCAGCTTGCAAGTCGGGACAGTCAATCAGCCCCAGCATTTT

d_call: TRBD1
clone_size: .
j_call: TRBJ1-6
v_call: TRBV6-1
cdr3_aa: CASSEQGAPYNSPLHF
cdr3_nt: TGTGCCAGCAGTGAACAGGGGGCCCCCTATAATTCACCCCTCCACTTT

d_call: .
clone_size: .
j_call: TRBJ1-2
v_call: TRBV11-2
cdr3_aa: CASNPGTSGGGYTF
cdr3_nt: TGTGCCAGCAACCCCGGGACCTCAGGAGGAGGCTACACCTTC

d_call: TRBD2
clone_size: .
j_call: TRBJ2-2
v_call: TRBV6-5
cdr3_aa: CASRGLAGELFF
cdr3_nt: TGTGCCAGCAGGGGACTAGCCGGGGAGCTGTTTTTT

d_call: .
clone_size: .
j_call: TRBJ1-3
v_call: TRBV11-2
cdr3_aa: CASSLDRGFSGNTIYF
cdr3_nt: TGTGCCAGCAGCTTAGATCGAGGCTTCTCTGGAAACACCATATATTTT

d_call: TRBD1
clone_size: .
j_call: TRBJ2-4
v_call: TRBV27
cdr3_aa: CASKGQLAKNIQYF
cdr3_nt: TGTGCCAGCAAGGGACAGCTAGCCAAAAACATTCAGTACTTC

d_call: .
clone_size: .
j_call: TRBJ2-1
v_call: TRBV18
cdr3_aa: CASSAYNEQFF
cdr3_nt: TGTGCCAGCTCGGCTTACAATGAGCAGTTCTTC